This T cell receptor (beta chain) originates from a study of OX40 agonist ivuxolimab in advanced cancers. Study background: The drug used for patients, ivuxolimab, was an agonistic anti-OX40 (CD134) antibody.

The protocol was immunoSEQ multiplex PCR, while the TCRdb copy is restricted to in-frame clones and leaves out a portion. Among 75,000 to 80,000 clones listed, about 87% were seen once. V lost 4 bases, J lost 8 bases, and 11 bases stayed unmatched. CDR3 length: 16 residues. With respect to this clone: Its antigen is not identified.

Study-level results: Clonal expansion from baseline to week 6 occurred in both CD4+ and CD8+ T cells.

The specimen comprised CD4+ or CD8+ T cells sorted from blood, sampled in a trial of the OX40 agonist ivuxolimab. The receptor was isolated from an adult with an advanced solid tumor such as melanoma, head and neck, liver or kidney cancer. The J gene is TRBJ2-1, the V gene TRBV23-1, with 10 bases lining up with TRBD2. TRBV23-1 is treated as an ORF (open reading frame) with a function not yet certain. The CDR3 bases are TGCGCCAGCAGTCGCAAGCCGGGACTAGCGCGCGATGAGCAGTTCTTC. Protein product: CASSRKPGLARDEQFF.